Only a few counts were recorded for the clone carrying this T cell receptor beta chain. The data stem from a study of beta chain features in type 1 diabetes. About the study: Age, gender and cell yields were alike across patients and healthy donors.

Based on CD45RO/CCR7/CD25/CD127/CD95/CD27, CD4+ regulatory, stem cell-like memory, naive and central memory cells were sorted. Sorting gave populations that all exceeded 95% purity. CDR3 length: 16 residues. V lost 0 bases, J lost 5 bases, and 15 bases lay in between. The germline gives CDR1 LNHNV, CDR2 YYDKDF (reference sequence). Investigators reverse transcribed all isolated RNA, so they sequenced expressed TCRB transcripts. Profiled with immunoSEQ multiplex PCR; TCRdb holds only in-frame clones, not every one. The sample consists of more than 350,000 clones, 10% to 12% of them appearing once. V is TRBV15 and J is TRBJ2-3, with D perhaps TRBD2 (6 bases). The material sequenced was naive CD4+ T cells from blood. The source of this sequence is a woman under 30 in good health. The CDR3 sequence: CATSRDLVSSGDTQYF. For the CDR3, the DNA is TGTGCCACCAGCAGAGATCTAGTCAGTAGCGGAGATACGCAGTATTTT.